This TCR beta chain was observed in a study of early T cells in non-severe SARS-CoV-2 infection. Germline assignment: CDR1 MDHEN and CDR2 SYDVKM. The V end lost 9 bases, the J end lost 2 bases, and 11 bases lay between the germline ends. The CDR3 consists of 12 residues. This clonotype was picked up many times. TCRdb called the 5' RACE reads again in MiXCR, with one record for every CDR3 protein. The sample shows tens of thousands of distinct CDR3 sequences, 8.5% to 10% of them seen only once. The sequenced sample consisted of whole blood. This receptor was obtained from an adult who was a healthcare worker with PCR-confirmed SARS-CoV-2 infection or an uninfected control (not recorded which). The chain recombines TRBV28 with TRBJ2-7, with D uncertain. CDR3 coding DNA: TGTGCCAGTAGACTGGGCACCTACGAGCAGTACTTC. This gives the protein CASRLGTYEQYF. The complete variable domain, with remaining parts taken from reference TRBV28 and TRBJ2-7, reads DVKVTQSSRYLVKRTGEKVFLECVQDMDHENMFWYRQDPGLGLRLIYFSYDVKMKEKGDIPEGYSVSREKKERFSLILESASTNQTSMYLCASRLGTYEQYFGPGTRLTVT.